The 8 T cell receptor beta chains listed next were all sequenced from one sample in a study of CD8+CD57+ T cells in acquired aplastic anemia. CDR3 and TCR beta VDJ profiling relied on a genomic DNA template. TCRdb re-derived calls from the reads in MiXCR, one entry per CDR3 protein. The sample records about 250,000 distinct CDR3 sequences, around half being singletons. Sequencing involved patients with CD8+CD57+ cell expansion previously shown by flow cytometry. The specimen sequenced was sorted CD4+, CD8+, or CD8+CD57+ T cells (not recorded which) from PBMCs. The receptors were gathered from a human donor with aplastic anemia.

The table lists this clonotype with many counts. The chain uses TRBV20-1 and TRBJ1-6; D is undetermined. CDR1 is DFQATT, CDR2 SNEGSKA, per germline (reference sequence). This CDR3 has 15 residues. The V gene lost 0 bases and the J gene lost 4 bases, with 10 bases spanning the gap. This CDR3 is CSARERATYNSPLHF. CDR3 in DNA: TGCAGTGCTAGAGAGAGGGCAACATATAATTCACCCCTCCACTTT.

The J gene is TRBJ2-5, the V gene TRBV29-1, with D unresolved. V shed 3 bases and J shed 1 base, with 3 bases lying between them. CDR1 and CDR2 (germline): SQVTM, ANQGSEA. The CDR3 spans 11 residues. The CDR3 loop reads CSVDSQETQYF. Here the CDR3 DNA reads TGCAGCGTTGACAGCCAAGAGACCCAGTACTTC.

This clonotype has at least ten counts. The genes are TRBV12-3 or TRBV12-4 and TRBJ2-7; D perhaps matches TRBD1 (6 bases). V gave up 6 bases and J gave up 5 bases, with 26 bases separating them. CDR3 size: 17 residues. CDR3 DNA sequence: TGTGCCAGCAGCCCTTCCCTAGGACAGTCTTTATTCGACGAGCAGTACTTC. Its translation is CASSPSLGQSLFDEQYF.

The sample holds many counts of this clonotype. In DNA, the CDR3 is TGTGCCAGCAGCGATGGAGCGGGGGGGCCGCCTGGCACAGATACGCAGTATTTT. Encoded protein: CASSDGAGGPPGTDTQYF. The chain joins TRBV9 to TRBJ2-3, with TRBD2 matching 10 bases. With V trimmed by 3 bases and J by 1 base, 11 bases remained unmatched. Germline assignment: CDR1 SGDLS and CDR2 YYNGEE. The CDR3 totals 18 residues.

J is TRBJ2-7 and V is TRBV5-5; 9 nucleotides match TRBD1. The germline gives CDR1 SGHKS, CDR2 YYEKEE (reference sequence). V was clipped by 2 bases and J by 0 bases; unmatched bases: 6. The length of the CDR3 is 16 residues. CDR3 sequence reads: CASSFDLDRGSYEQYF. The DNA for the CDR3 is TGTGCCAGCAGCTTTGATCTGGACAGGGGCTCCTACGAGCAGTACTTC.

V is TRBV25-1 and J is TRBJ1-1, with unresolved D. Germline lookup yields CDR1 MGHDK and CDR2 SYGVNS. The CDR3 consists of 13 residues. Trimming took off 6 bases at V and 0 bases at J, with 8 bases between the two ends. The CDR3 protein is CASRPNLNTEAFF. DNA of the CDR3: TGTGCCAGCAGGCCTAACTTGAACACTGAAGCTTTCTTT. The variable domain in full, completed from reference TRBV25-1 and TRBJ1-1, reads EADIYQTPRYLVIGTGKKITLECSQTMGHDKMYWYQQDPGMELHLIHYSYGVNSTEKGDLSSESTVSRIRTEHFPLTLESARPSHTSQYLCASRPNLNTEAFFGQGTRLTVV.

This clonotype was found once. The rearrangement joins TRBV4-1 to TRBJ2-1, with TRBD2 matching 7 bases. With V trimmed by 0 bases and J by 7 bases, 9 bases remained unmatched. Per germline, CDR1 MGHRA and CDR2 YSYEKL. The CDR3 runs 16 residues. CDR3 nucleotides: TGCGCCAGCAGCCAAGAGGGACTAAGCCTTGCGAATGAGCAGTTCTTC. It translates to CASSQEGLSLANEQFF.

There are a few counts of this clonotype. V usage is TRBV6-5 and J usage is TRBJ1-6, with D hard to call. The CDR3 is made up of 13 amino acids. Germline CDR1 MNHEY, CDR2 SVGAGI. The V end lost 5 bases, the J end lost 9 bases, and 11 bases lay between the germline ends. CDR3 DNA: TGTGCCAGCAGTCAAGGATCTGGTTCACCCCTCCACTTT. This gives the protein CASSQGSGSPLHF.